The clone carrying this TCR beta chain was observed a few times. The assay was immunoSEQ multiplex PCR, and TCRdb's table has in-frame clones only and misses some. The table has over 130,000 clones, approximately 90% seen once. The source of the sample is a study of T cell responses to AZD1222 COVID-19 vaccine. This TCR was sampled from an adult who received the AZD1222 COVID-19 vaccine. The material sequenced was peripheral blood, taken 28 days after the second AZD1222 dose.

Here the CDR3 DNA reads TGTGCCAGCAGCTTGGACCCGCAGTTCTTC. Translation gives CASSLDPQFF. J is TRBJ2-1 and V is TRBV5-8; D call uncertain. Trimming stripped 0 bases from V and 12 bases from J, with 4 bases between. This CDR3 has 10 residues. Germline-derived CDR1 and CDR2 are SGHTS and YDEGEE.